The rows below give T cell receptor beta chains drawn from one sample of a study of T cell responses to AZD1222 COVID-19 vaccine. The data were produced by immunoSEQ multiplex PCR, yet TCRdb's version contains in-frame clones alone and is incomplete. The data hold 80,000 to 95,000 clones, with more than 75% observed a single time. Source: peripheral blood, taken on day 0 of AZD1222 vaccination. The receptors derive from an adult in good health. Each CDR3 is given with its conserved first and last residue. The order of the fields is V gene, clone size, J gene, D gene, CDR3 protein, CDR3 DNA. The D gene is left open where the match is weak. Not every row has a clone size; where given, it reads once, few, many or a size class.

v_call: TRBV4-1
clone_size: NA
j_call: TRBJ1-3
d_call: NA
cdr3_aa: CASSHLVRSGNTIYF
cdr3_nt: TGCGCCAGCAGCCATTTAGTCCGCTCTGGAAACACCATATATTTT

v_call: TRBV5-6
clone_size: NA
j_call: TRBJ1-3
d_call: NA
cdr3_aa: CASSLRGAGNTIYF
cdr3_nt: TGTGCCAGCAGCTTAAGGGGTGCTGGAAACACCATATATTTT

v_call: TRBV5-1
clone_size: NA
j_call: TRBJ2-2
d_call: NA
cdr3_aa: CASSPGARKPTGELFF
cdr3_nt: TGCGCCAGCAGCCCCGGGGCTAGAAAACCCACCGGGGAGCTGTTTTTT

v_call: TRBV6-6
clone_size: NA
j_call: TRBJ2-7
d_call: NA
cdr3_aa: CASSYQLTAEQYF
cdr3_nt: TGTGCCAGCAGTTACCAACTGACAGCCGAGCAGTACTTC

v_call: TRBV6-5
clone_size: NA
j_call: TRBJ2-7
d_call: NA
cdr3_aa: CASSRGDEQYF
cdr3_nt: TGTGCCAGCAGTCGAGGGGACGAGCAGTACTTC

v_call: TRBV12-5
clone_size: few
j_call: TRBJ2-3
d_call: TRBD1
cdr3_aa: CASAPMGQSTDTQYF
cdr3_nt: TGTGCTAGTGCCCCCATGGGACAGAGCACAGATACGCAGTATTTT

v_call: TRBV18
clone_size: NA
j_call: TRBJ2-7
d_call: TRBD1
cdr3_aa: CASSPPGRDRGTLREQYF
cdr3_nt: TGTGCCAGCTCACCACCGGGCCGGGACAGGGGAACGTTGAGGGAGCAGTACTTC

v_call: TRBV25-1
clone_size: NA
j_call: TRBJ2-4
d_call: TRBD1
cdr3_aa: CASSNPGQGNNIQYF
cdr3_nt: TGTGCCAGCAGTAATCCGGGACAGGGTAACAACATTCAGTACTTC

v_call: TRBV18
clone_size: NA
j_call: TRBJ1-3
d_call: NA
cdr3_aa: CASSPRTGPSGNTIYF
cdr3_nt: TGTGCCAGCTCACCACGTACAGGCCCCTCTGGAAACACCATATATTTT

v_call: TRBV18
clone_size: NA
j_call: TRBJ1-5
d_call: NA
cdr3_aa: CASSPTTGQNQPQHF
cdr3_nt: TGTGCCAGCTCACCGACAACCGGACAGAATCAGCCCCAGCATTTT

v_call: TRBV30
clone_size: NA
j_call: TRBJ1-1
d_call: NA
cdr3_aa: CACISGRTGNTEAFF
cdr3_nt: TGTGCCTGCATCTCGGGACGGACCGGGAACACTGAAGCTTTCTTT

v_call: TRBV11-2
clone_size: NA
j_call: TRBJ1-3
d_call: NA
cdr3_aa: CASSLTVSSGNTIYF
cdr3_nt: TGTGCCAGCAGCTTAACCGTAAGCTCTGGAAACACCATATATTTT

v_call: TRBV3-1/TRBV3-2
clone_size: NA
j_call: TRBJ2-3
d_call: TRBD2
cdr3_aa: CASSPWTSETSTDTQYF
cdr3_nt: TGTGCCAGCAGCCCTTGGACTAGCGAAACTAGCACAGATACGCAGTATTTT

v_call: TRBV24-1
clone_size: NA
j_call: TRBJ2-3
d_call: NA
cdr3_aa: CATKGRISTDTQYF
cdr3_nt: TGTGCCACCAAGGGGAGGATAAGCACAGATACGCAGTATTTT

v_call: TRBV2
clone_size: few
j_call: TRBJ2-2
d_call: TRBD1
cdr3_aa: CASRGTGAGELFF
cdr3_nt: TGTGCCAGCAGGGGGACAGGGGCCGGGGAGCTGTTTTTT

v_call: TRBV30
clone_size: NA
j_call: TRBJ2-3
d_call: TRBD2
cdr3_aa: CAWSISGRATDTQYF
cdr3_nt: TGTGCCTGGAGTATCAGCGGGAGGGCCACAGATACGCAGTATTTT

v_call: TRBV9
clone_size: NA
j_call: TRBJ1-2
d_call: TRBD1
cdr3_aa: CASSVNQGAQGYTF
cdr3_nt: TGTGCCAGCAGCGTCAACCAGGGGGCTCAAGGCTACACCTTC

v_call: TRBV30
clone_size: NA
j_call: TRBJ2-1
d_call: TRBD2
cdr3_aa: CAWAAGLGEQFF
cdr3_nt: TGTGCCTGGGCCGCGGGACTAGGTGAGCAGTTCTTC

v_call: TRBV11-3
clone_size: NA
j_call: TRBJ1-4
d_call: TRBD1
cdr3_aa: CATPGQYNEKLFF
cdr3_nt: TGTGCCACCCCGGGACAGTATAATGAAAAACTGTTTTTT

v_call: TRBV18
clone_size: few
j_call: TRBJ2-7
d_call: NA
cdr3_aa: CASSPDGTPLQYF
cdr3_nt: TGTGCCAGCTCACCAGACGGGACACCCCTCCAGTACTTC